Each of the 30 T cell receptor beta chains below was sequenced from the same sample in a study of cytomegalovirus exposure and HLA in healthy donors. PCR involved 60 Vbeta and 13 Jbeta primers. Here immunoSEQ multiplex PCR was the method, and the copy in TCRdb shows in-frame clones only, minus some. This sample carries 130,000 or so clones, approximately 71% of them seen once, and the ten largest clones take roughly 1%. Sequenced sample: PBMCs. The origin of the receptors is a woman in her sixties or seventies in good health and CMV-seronegative.

This chain joins TRBV10-3 and TRBJ1-1, with D uncertain. The CDR3 has 13 amino acids. CDR1 is ENHRY, CDR2 SYGVKD, per germline. The V end lost 4 bases, the J end lost 1 base, and 7 bases lay between the germline ends. DNA of the CDR3: TGTGCCATCAGTGGTACTGAGAACACTGAAGCTTTCTTT. Translation gives CAISGTENTEAFF.

The chain recombines TRBV28 with TRBJ1-1, with a tentative D call TRBD1 (6 bases). The CDR3 sequence is 14 residues long. The germline CDR1 and CDR2 sequences are MDHEN and SYDVKM. V lost 3 bases, J lost 5 bases, and 13 bases lay in between. The CDR3 sequence: CASSFVGGATEAFF. DNA for the CDR3: TGTGCCAGCAGTTTCGTTGGGGGGGCGACTGAAGCTTTCTTT.

The V gene is TRBV5-1, the J gene TRBJ2-4, with 10 bases matching TRBD1. Germline CDR1 is SGHRS and CDR2 is YFSETQ. The ends lost 2 bases at V and 0 bases at J; junction bases unmatched: 2. CDR3 size: 16 residues. This chain's CDR3 is CASSLDRGLAKNIQYF. DNA for the CDR3: TGCGCCAGCAGCTTAGACAGGGGGCTAGCCAAAAACATTCAGTACTTC.

This clone was seen just once. This chain connects TRBV28 to TRBJ1-5; D remains ambiguous. Trimming cost V 5 bases and J 5 bases, with 10 bases left between them. Germline V gene sequence: CDR1 MDHEN, CDR2 SYDVKM. CDR3 length: 13 residues. CDR3 DNA: TGTGCCAGCAGTGCGGTGCGGGATCAGCCCCAGCATTTT. Its protein product is CASSAVRDQPQHF.

The chain is built from TRBV7-2 and TRBJ2-7; perhaps TRBD1 as D (6 bases). The V and J ends lost 5 bases and 1 base respectively, with 15 bases between them. Germline assignment: CDR1 SGHTA and CDR2 FQGNSA. The CDR3 spans 15 residues. The CDR3 here is CASSNGQRLSYEQYF. The CDR3 nucleotides are TGTGCCAGCAGCAACGGACAGCGACTATCCTACGAGCAGTACTTC. The full variable domain, with the rest looked up from reference TRBV7-2 and TRBJ2-7, is GAGVSQSPSNKVTEKGKDVELRCDPISGHTALYWYRQSLGQGLEFLIYFQGNSAPDKSGLPSDRFSAERTGGSVSTLTIQRTQQEDSAVYLCASSNGQRLSYEQYFGPGTRLTVT.

This chain joins TRBV11-2 and TRBJ1-5; D is perhaps TRBD1 (6 bases). V lost 2 bases, J lost 3 bases, and 8 bases lay in between. Per the germline V gene, CDR1 is SGHAT and CDR2 is FQNNGV. The CDR3 runs 14 residues. CDR3 loop: CASSLQGNNQPQHF. The CDR3 nucleotides read TGTGCCAGCAGCTTACAGGGGAACAATCAGCCCCAGCATTTT.

This clone was seen a few times. The chain joins TRBV5-4 to TRBJ2-1; 8 bases fit TRBD2. The length of the CDR3 is 15 residues. V dropped 1 base and J dropped 4; count of bases not matched to a gene: 4. Germline CDR1 reads SGHNT; CDR2 reads YYREEE (reference sequence). In DNA form, the CDR3 reads TGTGCCAGCAGCTTGTACGGGAGGGGGTACAATGAGCAGTTCTTC. Protein: CASSLYGRGYNEQFF.

The V call is TRBV19, the J call TRBJ1-4; TRBD1 agrees at 7 bases. There are 14 residues in the CDR3. Germline V gene sequence: CDR1 LNHDA, CDR2 SQIVND (reference sequence). With V trimmed by 6 bases and J by 8 bases, 9 bases remained unmatched. The CDR3 loop reads CASRKQGMGEKLFF. The CDR3 bases are TGTGCCAGTAGGAAACAGGGGATGGGAGAAAAACTGTTTTTT.

The chain joins TRBV5-1 to TRBJ2-7; weak D call: TRBD1 (6 bases). Germline-derived CDR1 and CDR2 are SGHRS and YFSETQ. There are 14 residues in the CDR3. Trimming shortened V by 0 bases and J by 0 bases, and 7 bases separated the two germline ends. CDR3 nucleotides: TGCGCCAGCAGCTTGGACAGGGCCTCCTACGAGCAGTACTTC. This gives the protein CASSLDRASYEQYF.

The CDR3 DNA follows: TGCGCCAGCAGCCCGGACAGGGAGGGGGGTGAGCAGTTCTTC. Its translation: CASSPDREGGEQFF. This chain links TRBV5-1 with TRBJ2-1; D is possibly TRBD1 (8 bases). The CDR3 is 14 residues long. CDR1 and CDR2 from the germline V gene are SGHRS and YFSETQ. Trimming left V 4 bases short and J 9 bases short, with 17 bases between. The full variable domain, in which reference TRBV5-1 and TRBJ2-1 provide the parts outside the CDR3, is KAGVTQTPRYLIKTRGQQVTLSCSPISGHRSVSWYQQTPGQGLQFLFEYFSETQRNKGNFPGRFSGRQFSNSRSEMNVSTLELGDSALYLCASSPDREGGEQFFGPGTRLTVL.

V gene TRBV7-9 combines with J gene TRBJ2-5, with D tentatively TRBD1 (6 bases). This CDR3 region has 14 residues. Trimming took off 4 bases at V and 5 bases at J, with 14 bases between the two ends. Germline V lookup: CDR1 SEHNR, CDR2 FQNEAQ (reference sequence). The CDR3 protein is CASSWGHRGETQYF. In DNA form, the CDR3 reads TGTGCCAGCAGCTGGGGTCATAGGGGGGAGACCCAGTACTTC.

The chain combines TRBV7-9 with TRBJ2-7, with D maybe TRBD2 (5 bases). Germline V gives CDR1 SEHNR, CDR2 FQNEAQ (reference sequence). With 5 bases removed from V and 6 bases from J, the gap between germline ends came to 14 bases. This CDR3 has 13 residues. In nucleotides, the CDR3 is TGTGCCAGCAGCCTCACTAGGATCGGCGAGCAGTACTTC. This sequence encodes CASSLTRIGEQYF.

The gene calls are TRBV7-3 and TRBJ2-6; TRBD1 aligns across 7 bases. This CDR3 is 16 amino acids long. Trimming took 5 bases from V and 0 from J; bases not matched to a gene: 4. Germline CDR1 SGHTA, CDR2 FQGTGA. CDR3 DNA sequence: TGTGCCAGCAGCAATTCAGGGGGCTCTGGGGCCAACGTCCTGACTTTC. This encodes CASSNSGGSGANVLTF.

This chain connects TRBV5-1 to TRBJ2-3; 9 bases match TRBD2. V was clipped by 9 bases and J by 6 bases; unmatched bases: 14. The CDR3 runs to 15 residues. The V gene's germline CDR1 is SGHRS and CDR2 YFSETQ. This chain's CDR3 is CATRGAGTSRDTQYF. Written as DNA, the CDR3 is TGCGCCACCAGAGGAGCCGGGACTAGCCGTGATACGCAGTATTTT.

This chain links TRBV27 with TRBJ2-5; perhaps TRBD2 as D (6 bases). The germline V gene has CDR1 MNHEY and CDR2 SMNVEV (reference sequence). V was shortened by 4 bases and J by 5 bases, with 14 bases between the two germline ends. This CDR3 spans 14 amino acids. The CDR3 is CASSSPVRGETQYF. The CDR3 nucleotides are TGTGCCAGCAGTTCCCCGGTTCGGGGGGAGACCCAGTACTTC.

Only one count was recorded for this clone. The J gene is TRBJ2-7, the V gene TRBV5-1, with TRBD1 matching 9 bases. V shed 4 bases and J 2 bases; nucleotides not matched to a gene: 7. From germline, CDR1 is SGHRS and CDR2 YFSETQ. The CDR3 covers 15 residues. The CDR3 nucleotides are TGCGCCAGCAGCCCGGGAACAGGGGGCACCTACGAGCAGTACTTC. It yields the protein CASSPGTGGTYEQYF.

The chain is built from TRBV6-4 and TRBJ1-2; maybe TRBD1 (5 bases). V lost 9 bases to trimming and J lost 4 bases, with 21 bases between them. The CDR3 is 15 amino acids. Germline V gene data show CDR1 as MRHNA and CDR2 as SNTAGT. The DNA of the CDR3 is TGTGCCAGTTTAGGAGGGGCCAGAAACTTCTATGGCTACACCTTC. Translated: CASLGGARNFYGYTF.

The CDR3 sequence: CASSFSGVTYNEQFF. The CDR3 coding sequence is TGTGCCAGCAGCTTTAGCGGGGTTACCTACAATGAGCAGTTCTTC. The chain uses TRBV7-2 and TRBJ2-1; 8 bases fit TRBD2. The ends lost 3 bases at V and 2 bases at J; junction bases unmatched: 3. The CDR3 extends over 15 amino acids. Germline assignment: CDR1 SGHTA and CDR2 FQGNSA.

The chain uses TRBV5-1 and TRBJ2-5, with D unclear. V was clipped by 4 bases and J by 7 bases, with 17 bases between them. There are 14 residues in the CDR3. CDR1 and CDR2 (germline): SGHRS, YFSETQ. The CDR3 loop reads CASSQSSHRGTQYF. The CDR3 DNA is TGCGCCAGCAGCCAATCCTCCCACCGCGGGACCCAGTACTTC.

In this sample, this clone turned up once. V gene TRBV10-1 combines with J gene TRBJ1-6; unclear D gene. The CDR3 totals 15 residues. Trimming left V 4 bases short and J 0 bases short, with 7 bases between. Germline-derived CDR1 and CDR2 are WNHNN and SYGVQD (reference sequence). The CDR3 DNA reads as TGCGCCAGCAGTGCGGGGAGCTCCTATAATTCACCCCTCCACTTT. This gives the protein CASSAGSSYNSPLHF.

The chain combines TRBV27 with TRBJ1-5, with 8 bases identical to TRBD1. Germline V gives CDR1 MNHEY, CDR2 SMNVEV (reference sequence). The CDR3 extends over 15 amino acids. Trimming removed 4 bases from V and 3 bases from J; junction bases left unmatched: 5. The CDR3 coding sequence is TGTGCCAGCAGTTCAACAGGGGGGGTCAATCAGCCCCAGCATTTT. Encoded protein: CASSSTGGVNQPQHF.

The gene calls are TRBV14 and TRBJ2-1, with TRBD2 matching over 16 bases. V dropped 1 base and J dropped 4; count of bases not matched to a gene: 7. Germline V gene data show CDR1 as SGHDN and CDR2 as FVKESK. The CDR3 sequence is 19 residues long. As DNA, the CDR3 is TGTGCCAGCAGCCAAGCGGGACTAGCGGGAGGGTGGTCTTACAATGAGCAGTTCTTC. It translates to CASSQAGLAGGWSYNEQFF.

CDR3 sequence reads: CASSERQGARGANVLTF. The CDR3 region has the DNA TGTGCCAGCAGTGAACGACAGGGGGCGCGTGGGGCCAACGTCCTGACTTTC. The chain couples TRBV2 to TRBJ2-6, with 10 bases fitting TRBD1. The CDR3 is 17 residues long. Germline V gives CDR1 SNHLY, CDR2 FYNNEI. J lost 3 bases, V lost 2 bases, and 4 bases had no gene match.

This chain links TRBV2 with TRBJ2-1; 9 bases fit TRBD2. The length of the CDR3 is 14 residues. Trimming removed 8 bases from V and 7 bases from J; junction bases left unmatched: 9. The germline V gene encodes CDR1 SNHLY and CDR2 FYNNEI. CDR3 nucleotides: TGTGCCAGCGGGGGACTAGCTGCTGGGAATGAGCAGTTCTTC. Its protein product is CASGGLAAGNEQFF.

This chain connects TRBV11-3 to TRBJ1-2, with D unclear. Germline V CDR1 and CDR2: SGHNT, YENEEA. CDR3 length: 15 amino acids. Trimming cost V 0 bases and J 1 base, with 9 bases left between them. The CDR3 is CASSLDNHSNYGYTF. CDR3 bases: TGTGCCAGCAGCTTAGATAACCACAGTAACTATGGCTACACCTTC.

The rearrangement joins TRBV27 to TRBJ2-1; TRBD2 might be the D (7 bases). Germline lookup yields CDR1 MNHEY and CDR2 SMNVEV (reference sequence). This CDR3 region has 15 residues. V was cut by 3 bases and J by 7 bases, with 16 bases left in between. CDR3 region: CASSFRQGRGNEQFF. As DNA, the CDR3 is TGTGCCAGCAGTTTCAGGCAGGGGCGGGGGAATGAGCAGTTCTTC.

The genes are TRBV6-5 and TRBJ1-1; D is unclear. The ends were cut back, 6 bases at V and 0 bases at J, with 11 bases in the middle. Germline loops: CDR1 MNHEY, CDR2 SVGAGI. This CDR3 spans 14 amino acids. DNA for the CDR3: TGTGCCAGCAGACTCTCGGGTCTGAACACTGAAGCTTTCTTT. It yields the protein CASRLSGLNTEAFF.

J is TRBJ1-5 and V is TRBV7-8; no clear D. V lost 5 bases and J lost 5, with 10 bases in between. This CDR3 has 13 amino acids. CDR1 and CDR2 from the germline V gene are SGHVS and FQNEAQ. CDR3 sequence (DNA): TGTGCCAGCAGCCTCCATGAGGATCAGCCCCAGCATTTT. It translates to CASSLHEDQPQHF.

This clone was counted a few times. V and J are TRBV27 and TRBJ1-1, with 9 bases matching TRBD1. V lost 6 bases, J lost 6 bases, and 11 bases stayed unmatched. The CDR3 is 15 amino acids. The germline gives CDR1 MNHEY, CDR2 SMNVEV (reference sequence). The CDR3 protein is CASSPPRTGDSEAFF. The CDR3 DNA reads TGTGCCAGCAGCCCCCCGAGGACAGGGGACTCTGAAGCTTTCTTT.

This chain connects TRBV4-2 to TRBJ2-7; D unclear. V lost 1 base, J lost 0 bases, and 13 bases lay in between. This CDR3 is built from 16 residues. CDR1 LGHNA and CDR2 YNFKEQ come from the germline V gene. CDR3 region: CASSQGSPPSSYEQYF. The CDR3 bases are TGTGCCAGCAGCCAAGGAAGCCCGCCGAGCTCCTACGAGCAGTACTTC.